The rows below give T cell receptor beta chains drawn from one sample of a study of naive and memory T cell subsets. One entry per CDR3 protein, called by TCRdb with MiXCR from the UMI-ligation and nested PCR reads. The top ten clones hold about 0.11% of a sample with 120,000 to 150,000 distinct CDR3 sequences, 22% of them seen once. Material: naive CD4+ T cells from blood. Receptors were obtained from a human donor in good health. Each CDR3 is given with its conserved first and last residue. The D gene is left open where the match is weak. Not every row has a clone size; where given, it reads once, few, many or a size class.

few,NA,TRBJ2-1,TRBV20-1,TGCAGTGCTAGAGATACGCGGAACAATGAGCAGTTCTTC,CSARDTRNNEQFF
NA,TRBD2,TRBJ2-5,TRBV3-1,TGTGCCAGCAGCCAAGAAAAAGGACGGCGGGGGCAAGAGACCCAGTACTTC,CASSQEKGRRGQETQYF
few,TRBD1,TRBJ2-6,TRBV5-1,TGCGCCAGCAGTACGACAGGGATTAACTCTGGGGCCAACGTCCTGACTTTC,CASSTTGINSGANVLTF
NA,NA,TRBJ2-7,TRBV15,TGTGCCACCAGAGGAAAACGTGCGGGGGAGCAGTACTTC,CATRGKRAGEQYF
few,NA,TRBJ1-1,TRBV7-2,TGTGCCAGCAGCTTAGTGCAGGGAGAAGCTTTCTTT,CASSLVQGEAFF
few,NA,TRBJ2-1,TRBV19,TGTGCCAGTAGTATCAGAGGGAGTAATTACAATGAGCAGTTCTTC,CASSIRGSNYNEQFF
NA,TRBD2,TRBJ2-1,TRBV9,TGTGCCAGCAGCCTTAGACTAGCTGTCTACAATGAGCAGTTCTTC,CASSLRLAVYNEQFF
NA,NA,TRBJ1-5,TRBV25-1,TGTGCCAGCAGCCCCGGTATGGTTCAGCCCCAGCATTTT,CASSPGMVQPQHF
many,NA,TRBJ2-1,TRBV20-1,TGCAGTGCTAGAGATCAAGGGAGAGCTGAGCAGTTCTTC,CSARDQGRAEQFF
NA,TRBD1,TRBJ2-5,TRBV29-1,TGCAGCGGCCGGACAGGGGGAGAGACCCAGTACTTC,CSGRTGGETQYF
few,NA,TRBJ1-6,TRBV10-2,TGCGCCAGCAGTCCGGGACAAACTTCACCCCTCCACTTT,CASSPGQTSPLHF
NA,NA,TRBJ1-5,TRBV27,TGTGCCAGCAGTTTATCGATACAGGGCAATCAGCCCCAGCATTTT,CASSLSIQGNQPQHF
NA,TRBD2,TRBJ2-1,TRBV20-1,TGCAGTGCTAGATTAACCGAGTTAGCGGGAAGATACAATGAGCAGTTCTTC,CSARLTELAGRYNEQFF
many,TRBD2,TRBJ2-1,TRBV10-1,TGCGCCAGTCCTAGAGGGCGGGAGGGGGGTGATGAGCAGTTCTTC,CASPRGREGGDEQFF
NA,NA,TRBJ2-3,TRBV5-4,TGTGCCAGCAGTCCACGACTAGGAGATACGCAGTATTTT,CASSPRLGDTQYF
few,TRBD1,TRBJ1-1,TRBV6-5,TGTGCCAGCAGTTACCCGGGACAGGGGATGAACACTGAAGCTTTCTTT,CASSYPGQGMNTEAFF
many,NA,TRBJ2-4,TRBV6-5,TGTGCCAGCAAAACTCTAGCCAAAAACATTCAGTACTTC,CASKTLAKNIQYF
NA,NA,TRBJ2-1,TRBV6-2/TRBV6-3,TGTGCCAGCAGTCCCAAGACAGGGAGGTCCTACAATGAGCAGTTCTTC,CASSPKTGRSYNEQFF
few,NA,TRBJ2-3,TRBV20-1,TGCAGTGCTTCAAGGGGGGGGAGCAGCACAGATACGCAGTATTTT,CSASRGGSSTDTQYF
few,NA,TRBJ2-5,TRBV29-1,TGCAGCGTTGGAGATGGGTGGGAGACCCAGTACTTC,CSVGDGWETQYF
NA,NA,TRBJ2-3,TRBV6-2/TRBV6-3,TGTGCCAGCAGAAACGGGGATACGCAGTATTTT,CASRNGDTQYF
NA,TRBD1,TRBJ1-1,TRBV3-1,TGTGCCAGCAGCCAAGGGGACAGGGGCAGAACTGAAGCTTTCTTT,CASSQGDRGRTEAFF
NA,NA,TRBJ2-2,TRBV24-1,TGTGCCACCAGTGATTGGGGGAACACCGGGGAGCTGTTTTTT,CATSDWGNTGELFF
many,NA,TRBJ1-1,TRBV29-1,TGCAGCGTTGAGCTACCGGGACACTTCACTGAAGCTTTCTTT,CSVELPGHFTEAFF
NA,TRBD1,TRBJ1-2,TRBV2,TGTGCCAGCAGGGGGACAGGGGTCGATGGCTACACCTTC,CASRGTGVDGYTF
NA,TRBD1,TRBJ2-1,TRBV29-1,TGCAGCGGGACAGGGGGAGGGCCCTACAATGAGCAGTTCTTC,CSGTGGGPYNEQFF
NA,NA,TRBJ1-4,TRBV6-2/TRBV6-3,TGTGCCAGCAGGTCACAGGGCGGGCGCGAAAAACTGTTTTTT,CASRSQGGREKLFF
few,NA,TRBJ1-5,TRBV20-1,TGCAGTGCAGCCGGTGCGTCTAACAATCAGCCCCAGCATTTT,CSAAGASNNQPQHF
few,NA,TRBJ1-1,TRBV5-1,TGCGCCAGCAGCTTGGCCTCCGGTGAAGCTTTCTTT,CASSLASGEAFF
NA,TRBD1,TRBJ1-4,TRBV20-1,TGCAGTGCTACTCCGGGACAGGGCGGGGAAAAACTGTTTTTT,CSATPGQGGEKLFF
NA,TRBD2,TRBJ2-2,TRBV28,TGTGCCAGCAGCCTAAGACTAGCGGGACTCGCCGGGGAGCTGTTTTTT,CASSLRLAGLAGELFF
NA,TRBD2,TRBJ2-7,TRBV7-6,TGTGCCAGCAGCTTGGCGGGGGGTTCCGAGCAGTACTTC,CASSLAGGSEQYF
few,TRBD1,TRBJ2-7,TRBV20-1,TGCAGTGCTTTACAGGGGGCGCGCAACGAGCAGTACTTC,CSALQGARNEQYF
few,NA,TRBJ2-2,TRBV5-1,TGCGCCAGCAGTATTGTCGGGGCCGGGGAGCTGTTTTTT,CASSIVGAGELFF
few,TRBD1,TRBJ1-6,TRBV20-1,TGCAGTGCTAGAGTGGGACAGGATAATTCACCCCTCCACTTT,CSARVGQDNSPLHF
few,NA,TRBJ2-4,TRBV12-3/TRBV12-4,TGTGCCAGCAGCCCTTTGGGTCAGGGCATTCAGTACTTC,CASSPLGQGIQYF
many,NA,TRBJ2-7,TRBV18,TGTGCCAGCTCACCACCAGGCAATACCCCCTACGAGCAGTACTTC,CASSPPGNTPYEQYF
many,NA,TRBJ2-7,TRBV6-5,TGTGCCAGCAGTTACGACACAGGGTCAGACGAGCAGTACTTC,CASSYDTGSDEQYF